What follows is one TCR beta chain and its context. Its target is not known. The germline V gene has CDR1 LNHDA and CDR2 SQIVND (reference sequence). The CDR3 has 13 amino acids. V dropped 3 bases and J dropped 10 bases, with 15 bases sitting between them. This entry belongs to a study of T cell responses to AZD1222 COVID-19 vaccine. Study-level information: Analyses pooled second doses at about 4 or about 12 weeks. Study-level findings and limits: Dominant at 160-218 and 743-854, vaccine-associated CD4 TCRs also spanned spike.

The repertoire was sequenced with immunoSEQ multiplex PCR; TCRdb's copy has only in-frame clones and lacks some. Counted here are 100,000 to 150,000 clones, 75% to 90% occurring once; the ten biggest clones make up about 6%. The rearrangement links TRBV19 to TRBJ1-2, with D unclear. Source: peripheral blood, taken on day 0 of AZD1222 vaccination. This clonotype was obtained from an adult in good health. The CDR3 bases are TGTGCCAGTAGTATTGAGGTCGGGTCCGACTACACCTTC. This gives the protein CASSIEVGSDYTF.